This T cell receptor (beta chain) was sequenced during a study of shared clonotypes between healthy human individuals. Study-wide context: A couple of female and a few male donors aged 18 to 49 were enrolled.

Study-level findings and limits: Estimated clonotype richness was generally higher in naive than memory subsets. Unshared clonotypes carried lower generation probabilities than those common to all four donors.

About this clone: What it recognizes is unknown.

This CDR3 has 15 amino acids. CDR1 is LNHNV and CDR2 is YYDKDF in the germline V gene (reference sequence). V was pared by 2 bases and J by 8 bases, with 9 bases of the junction left unmatched. Deep was the level at which the assay was run. Clones were read by immunoSEQ multiplex PCR, and TCRdb kept only the in-frame ones, dropping some. The table has a few million clones, about 94% seen once. This chain connects TRBV15 to TRBJ1-2; 9 nucleotides align to TRBD1. This receptor was obtained from a young man in good health. Material: naive CD4+ T cells sorted from blood. The subset denotes: CD45RA+ positively selected. CDR3 sequence reads: CATSRNPGQGVGYTF. The CDR3 coding sequence is TGTGCCACCAGCAGAAACCCGGGACAGGGAGTAGGCTACACCTTC.